This T cell receptor beta chain is drawn from a study of CD8 T cells in Susac syndrome. The CDR3 spans 15 residues. The V and J ends lost 3 bases and 6 bases respectively, with 16 bases between them. Germline CDR1 is MGHDK and CDR2 is SYGVNS. Reverse transcription of 0.5 to 1 ug RNA was performed with random hexamers. TCRdb re-analysed the immunoSEQ multiplex PCR reads in MiXCR, keeping a single row per CDR3 protein. The sample consists of about 300,000 distinct CDR3 sequences, approximately 85% of them appearing once. The chain uses TRBV25-1 and TRBJ2-3; D is unresolved. This clonotype was sampled from a human donor with multiple sclerosis. Source material: CD8+ T cells from PBMCs. The CDR3 region has the DNA TGTGCCAGCAGTGATGACCAATCTTACTTGGATACGCAGTATTTT. Protein sequence: CASSDDQSYLDTQYF.